What follows are 13 T cell receptor beta chains derived from one specimen sequenced in a study of early T cells in non-severe SARS-CoV-2 infection. In TCRdb, the 5' RACE reads were re-called with MiXCR into one record per CDR3 protein. The sample shows about 60,000 distinct CDR3 sequences, roughly 10% of them seen only once. Sample: whole blood. The receptor set was obtained from an adult who was a healthcare worker with PCR-confirmed SARS-CoV-2 infection or an uninfected control (not recorded which).

Concerning this clonotype itself: The junction does not match germline at one end; this may be a read error. The chain has TRBV23-1 and TRBJ2-3; D gene uncertain. TRBV23-1 is classed as an ORF, of uncertain function. CDR3 length: 16 amino acids. As DNA, the CDR3 is TGCGCCAGCGGTCAATCGGCCTGTGGATTCACAGATACGCAGTATTTT. It translates to CASGQSACGFTDTQYF.

Worth noting for this clonotype: This may be a read error, as it is one base from a much larger clone. V gene TRBV20-1 combines with J gene TRBJ2-5; 9 bases map to TRBD2. J lost 7 bases, V lost 3 bases, and 3 bases had no gene match. Germline lookup yields CDR1 DFQATT and CDR2 SNEGSKA (reference sequence). The CDR3 contains 12 residues. CDR3 loop: CSASMRGGTQYF. In nucleotides, the CDR3 is TGCAGTGCTAGCATGCGGGGGGGGACCCAGTACTTC.

The chain is built from TRBV7-3 and TRBJ2-1; either TRBD1 or TRBD2 may supply D (5 bases each). This CDR3 is 14 amino acids long. V was trimmed by 0 bases and J by 6 bases, leaving 9 bases between them. Per germline, CDR1 SGHTA and CDR2 FQGTGA. The CDR3 here is CASSLTGRGNEQFF. The CDR3 nucleotides read TGTGCCAGCAGCTTAACGGGACGGGGCAATGAGCAGTTCTTC.

V gene TRBV29-1 combines with J gene TRBJ2-3; D call uncertain. The germline V gene encodes CDR1 SQVTM and CDR2 ANQGSEA. V was trimmed by 2 bases and J by 4 bases, leaving 10 bases between them. This CDR3 is 13 amino acids long. The CDR3 DNA sequence: TGCAGCGTTGAAACACGTAACGCAGATACGCAGTATTTT. It encodes CSVETRNADTQYF.

This clonotype came up a few times. This chain joins TRBV29-1 and TRBJ1-5; D is ambiguous. Germline CDR1 reads SQVTM; CDR2 reads ANQGSEA. The CDR3 extends over 14 amino acids. V was clipped by 7 bases and J by 5 bases, with 18 bases between them. The CDR3 DNA reads TGCAGCGCCCGTATGACGGGTAGGGATCAGCCCCAGCATTTT. Translating gives CSARMTGRDQPQHF.

The table lists this clonotype with many counts. The chain carries TRBV5-1 and TRBJ2-5; TRBD2 agrees at 12 bases. Germline CDR1 and CDR2: SGHRS and YFSETQ. The CDR3 extends over 16 amino acids. Germline trimming cut 1 base from V and 5 bases from J; bases unmatched to any gene: 6. The CDR3 DNA reads TGCGCCAGCAGCTTGCTGCCTAGCGGGAGGGTGGAGACCCAGTACTTC. Its translation: CASSLLPSGRVETQYF. The full variable domain, completed using reference TRBV5-1 and TRBJ2-5, is KAGVTQTPRYLIKTRGQQVTLSCSPISGHRSVSWYQQTPGQGLQFLFEYFSETQRNKGNFPGRFSGRQFSNSRSEMNVSTLELGDSALYLCASSLLPSGRVETQYFGPGTRLLVL.

This clonotype has more than one count but fewer than ten. The chain joins TRBV15 to TRBJ1-2, with D uncertain. Germline V CDR1 and CDR2: LNHNV, YYDKDF (reference sequence). This CDR3 comprises 14 residues. Deletions cut 1 base from V and 8 bases from J, with 14 bases between. The CDR3 region has the DNA TGTGCCACCAGCAGAGGGGCTACACGGATAGGCTACACCTTC. It codes for CATSRGATRIGYTF.

This clonotype was observed many times. The chain recombines TRBV5-1 with TRBJ2-1; TRBD2 agrees at 10 bases. The CDR3 extends over 17 amino acids. V lost 4 bases and J lost 0; bases outside the gene matches: 7. Per germline, CDR1 SGHRS and CDR2 YFSETQ. CDR3 in DNA: TGCGCCAGCAGCCCTCTAGCGGGAGACCCCTCCTACAATGAGCAGTTCTTC. Its protein product is CASSPLAGDPSYNEQFF.

At least ten counts were recorded for this clonotype. The chain is built from TRBV29-1 and TRBJ1-2, with no clear D. This CDR3 spans 12 amino acids. Germline lookup yields CDR1 SQVTM and CDR2 ANQGSEA. V lost 7 bases to trimming and J lost 4 bases, with 13 bases between them. The CDR3 loop is CSAYDGFYGYTF. The CDR3 region has the DNA TGCAGCGCATATGACGGCTTCTATGGCTACACCTTC.

This clonotype was counted many times. V and J are TRBV3-1 and TRBJ2-2; D uncertain. The CDR3 sequence is 13 residues long. Trimming left V 1 base short and J 5 bases short, with 5 bases between. Germline values: CDR1 LGHDT, CDR2 YNNKEL (reference sequence). CDR3 nucleotide sequence: TGTGCCAGCAGCCAAGGAGGAACCGGGGAGCTGTTTTTT. Translated, it gives CASSQGGTGELFF.

The J gene is TRBJ1-2, the V gene TRBV29-1, with 9 bases that match TRBD1. The CDR3 loop spans 13 amino acids. Germline CDR1 and CDR2: SQVTM and ANQGSEA. With 5 bases clipped from V and 4 bases from J, the junction kept 5 bases outside the gene matches. CDR3 sequence: CSVTGGEGYGYTF. CDR3 coding DNA: TGCAGCGTTACAGGGGGCGAGGGCTATGGCTACACCTTC. Full variable domain (remainder filled in from reference TRBV29-1 and TRBJ1-2): SAVISQKPSRDICQRGTSLTIQCQVDSQVTMMFWYRQQPGQSLTLIATANQGSEATYESGFVIDKFPISRPNLTFSTLTVSNMSPEDSSIYLCSVTGGEGYGYTFGSGTRLTVV.

In this sample, this clonotype turned up many times. This chain connects TRBV7-9 to TRBJ2-5, with D uncertain. The CDR3 has 11 amino acids. V was clipped by 4 bases and J by 8 bases, with 8 bases between them. In germline, CDR1 is SEHNR, CDR2 FQNEAQ (reference sequence). The CDR3 protein is CASSYRDTQYF. The CDR3 DNA is TGTGCCAGCAGCTACAGAGATACCCAGTACTTC.

In its sample, this clonotype was seen many times. This chain uses TRBV9 with TRBJ2-7; D is uncertain. Germline V CDR1 and CDR2: SGDLS, YYNGEE. The CDR3 has 13 amino acids. Trimming took off 0 bases at V and 0 bases at J, with 4 bases between the two ends. This CDR3 is CASSVALSYEQYF. The CDR3 DNA reads TGTGCCAGCAGCGTAGCACTCTCCTACGAGCAGTACTTC.